This T cell receptor (beta chain) was found in a study of cytomegalovirus exposure and HLA in healthy donors. Study-level background: A later analysis reported the same platform for the 90 to 150 validation repertoires and the 500 to 750 first-cohort repertoires.

The repertoire was sequenced with immunoSEQ multiplex PCR; TCRdb's copy has only in-frame clones and lacks some. The sample lists 75,000 to 85,000 clones; roughly 93% were seen once. This CDR3 contains 14 residues. Germline V gene sequence: CDR1 MNHNY, CDR2 SVGAGI (reference sequence). Deletions cut 3 bases from V and 0 bases from J, with 8 bases between. The origin of this receptor is a man aged 30 to 45 in good health and CMV-seronegative. This chain links TRBV6-6 with TRBJ1-2; D unclear. Specimen: PBMCs. The CDR3 protein is CASSYTTPNYGYTF. The CDR3 DNA sequence: TGTGCCAGCAGTTATACCACACCTAACTATGGCTACACCTTC.